This T cell receptor (beta chain) emerged from a study of regulatory dendritic cells for organ transplantation. Findings of the study overall: Mature dendritic cells appeared to drive more memory CD8+ clonal expansion than regulatory ones. Considerable individual heterogeneity was seen in alloreactive memory CD8+ T cells. Naive CD4+ and CD8+ repertoires were highly diverse; memory CD8+ was most oligoclonal.

With respect to this clone: The antigen is not known.

Memory T cells were CD45RO+, naive were CD45RA+, sorted by FACS. Here immunoSEQ multiplex PCR was the method, and the copy in TCRdb shows in-frame clones only, minus some. The sample includes 25,000 to 30,000 clones, around 80% of them seen just once. Input material: naive CD4+ T cells from blood. Subset given: CD45RA+ naive T cells. This sequence originates from a human donor in good health.

The CDR3, as DNA: TGCGCCAGCAGCTTGGCGGGGGTAGGGGCCGGGGAGCTGTTTTTT. This gives the protein CASSLAGVGAGELFF. The chain is built from TRBV5-1 and TRBJ2-2; tentatively, D is TRBD2 (6 bases). The germline V gene encodes CDR1 SGHRS and CDR2 YFSETQ. Trimming removed 0 bases from V and 6 bases from J, with 12 bases in between. The CDR3 runs 15 residues.